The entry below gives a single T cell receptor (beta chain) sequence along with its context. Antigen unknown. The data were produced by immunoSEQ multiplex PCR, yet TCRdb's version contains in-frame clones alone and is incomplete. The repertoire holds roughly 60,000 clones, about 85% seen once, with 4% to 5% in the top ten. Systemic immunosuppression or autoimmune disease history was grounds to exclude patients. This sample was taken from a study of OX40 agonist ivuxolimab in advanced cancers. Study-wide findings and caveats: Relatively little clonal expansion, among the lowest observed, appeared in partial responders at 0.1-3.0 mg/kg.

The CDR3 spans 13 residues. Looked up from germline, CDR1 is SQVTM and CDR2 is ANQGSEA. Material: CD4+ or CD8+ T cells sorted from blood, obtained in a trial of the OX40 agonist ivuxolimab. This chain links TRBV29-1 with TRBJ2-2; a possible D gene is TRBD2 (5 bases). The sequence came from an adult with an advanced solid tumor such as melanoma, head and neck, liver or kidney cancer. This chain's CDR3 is CGTERDNTGELFF. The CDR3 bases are TGCGGCACCGAGAGGGATAACACCGGGGAGCTGTTTTTT.